A single T cell receptor beta chain is shown here with its context. The target of this receptor is not known. It has no much larger one-base neighbor in the sample; base qualities were not kept. The source of the sample is a study of cytomegalovirus exposure and HLA in healthy donors (dated 2017 in TCRdb). Concerning the study at large: An earlier analysis of approximately 640 of the donors reported 250 to 300 Gb of sequence data and 117 million unique TCR beta sequences from some 180 million T cells. An earlier analysis of 587 of the donors used high-throughput TCR beta sequencing to judge whether each TCR beta V gene segment behaved as functional or pseudogenic. Besides the first cohort of some 670 subjects, a separate validation cohort made up of around 120 different subjects was used. Using immunosequencing, the study profiled T cell repertoires from some 670 subjects and related those repertoires to cytomegalovirus serostatus. To study patterns of TCR occurrence, a later analysis re-analyzed previously published TCR beta repertoires from more than 550 donors and added high-resolution HLA genotyping. In the later analysis, no new phenotypic data were used to find candidate immune exposures; instead, reliance was placed on TCR beta sequences and their occurrence across donors. Among some 410 genotyped donors of the cohort, an average of about 220,000 unique TCR beta nucleotide sequences was sequenced per donor, of which roughly 17% were non-productive. Typing coverage varied by locus: roughly 629-630 donors for A, B, C, DRB1 and DQB1; more than 500 for DQA1; around 570 for DPA1; some 470 for DPB1. Genome-wide SNP genotypes for about 60% of the roughly 700 donors were used in a later genetic analysis, which treated that subset as a discovery cohort. Class I and class II HLA loci were covered by the typing at four-digit resolution. High-throughput TCR immunosequencing, statistical association of individual TCRs with disease status, and machine learning were combined to predict cytomegalovirus infection status. Of the roughly 400 genotyped donors, 81% were placed in the genetic ancestry cluster associated with self-reported Caucasian donors. Donor age, sex, ethnicity and CMV serostatus were compiled alongside the repertoire data. Every discovery cohort repertoire had been produced on one sequencing platform. The study was designed to test whether signatures of past pathogen exposure could be identified by cataloging public T cell receptors. Because of strong linkage in the cohort, four or five DR-DQ haplotypes were treated as single units for association and clustering. Approximately 300 gigabases of sequencing data and tens of millions of unique TCR sequences were included in an early release covering about 620 HLA-typed donors.

For CDR1 and CDR2, the germline V gene lists MGHDK and SYGVNS. Trimming leaves V shorter by 7 bases and J shorter by 4 bases, with the junction holding 6 bases beyond the gene matches. Reading from cysteine to phenylalanine, the CDR3 counts 14 amino acids. The kept DNA is CDR3 alone, 42 bases in frame from the first base. Libraries were prepared through the immunoSEQ multiplex PCR assay. For the multiplex PCR, a mixture combining 60 forward primers for TCR Vbeta segments and 13 reverse primers for TCR Jbeta segments was used. Amplification of the CDR3 region of rearranged TCR beta genes was performed with a multiplex PCR assay on genomic DNA. Amplified TCR beta libraries were sequenced as 87-base-pair reads on the Illumina HiSeq System. From the authors' description of their analysis: In a later analysis, some 80 million unique TCR beta chains were counted across the roughly 610 repertoires, and approximately 11 million of these chains were shared by at least two donors. To remove PCR and sequencing errors, raw reads were error-corrected and collapsed into unique sequences using a nearest-neighbor algorithm that merged closely related sequences. CDR3 sequences were aligned to IMGT reference sequences to assign V, D and J gene segments. For a sequence to be retained, at least a six-nucleotide match to both a V gene segment and a J gene segment was required. A rearrangement counted as productive if the CDR3 had no stop codons and remained in frame with V and J, and every other rearrangement counted as non-productive. Following IMGT convention, CDR3 was defined as the stretch from the second conserved V-encoded cysteine to the conserved J-encoded phenylalanine. Sequences without an unambiguous match to a single V gene segment were excluded from the earlier analysis of approximately 600 of the donors. An earlier analysis of fewer than 750 of the donors classified V segments as functional when productive rearrangements were above 56.7% and as segregating when the standard deviation between donors was above 5%. To diagnose cytomegalovirus status from the catalog of TCR beta chain sequences, a statistical classification framework was built. In a later analysis, V and J genes were assigned by comparing TCR nucleotide sequences against IMGT/GENE-DB human TR gene sequences. Using the TCRdist pipeline, a later analysis assigned CDR3 sequences along with most-parsimonious VDJ recombination scenarios. In a later analysis, every TCR beta chain was defined by the combination of its CDR3 amino acid sequence and its V-gene family, and reads without a unique V-gene family were dropped. As a way to deal with suspected cross-contamination and a sequencing artifact, a later analysis dropped under 600 nucleotide sequences that were highly shared and had low generation probability. For each public chain, a later analysis derived a clonal expansion index from normalized ranks of inferred template counts within each repertoire. In a later analysis, generation probabilities were computed using a VDJ recombination model fitted to out-of-frame rearrangements, and the results were checked against IGoR. In a later analysis, hypergeometric tests were used to score TCR-TCR, TCR-HLA and TCR-CMV co-occurrence, with a repertoire-size bias correction applied to TCR pairs. In a later analysis, false discovery rates were estimated by permuting HLA or CMV assignments 20 times. A later analysis grouped co-occurring TCRs with DBSCAN, adding TCRdist sequence similarity when clustering within HLA-allele-positive subsets. Repertoires with fewer than 30,000 or more than 120,000 public chains, plus five repertoires with anomalous nucleotide sharing, were excluded from co-occurrence clustering. TCRdb holds this immuneACCESS table with in-frame rearrangements only. Some clones are missing; in checked studies, unresolved V genes explain under half, and the rest has no known cause. The V and J calls and the clone size are those of that table, but D and trimming were determined from the DNA. A total of about 130,000 clones appear in this sample, roughly 80% of them only once. The top ten clonotypes cover approximately 9% of the sample.

What the study reported, not specific to this receptor: In vitro tests confirmed that a few of the cytomegalovirus-associated TCR beta chains recognize cytomegalovirus antigens. Strong co-occurrence of HLA alleles, especially DR and DQ, made assigning TCR associations to individual alleles difficult. Broadly in line with IMGT annotations, most TCR beta V segments showed up in productive rearrangements about 87% or about 30% of the time in an earlier analysis of 587 of the donors. The study listed 150 to 200 TCR beta chains as associated with cytomegalovirus. Immune exposure information for the cohort was limited to CMV serostatus. Because counts were too low, roughly 18 rarely observed V segments, including chromosome 9 orphons, were left out of the earlier analysis of 500 to 750 of the donors. A cluster of highly shared sequence variants was judged likely to represent a technical artifact of the sequencing pipeline. An association between a missense DCLRE1C variant and V-gene and J-gene trimming of TCR beta chains was found in a later genetic analysis and replicated in an independent cohort. The classifier was reported to diagnose cytomegalovirus status with high specificity and sensitivity in both the original and validation cohorts. Linkage disequilibrium might explain the correlated functional status among segregating V segments, but an unknown experimental factor could not be ruled out. Several of the top co-occurrence clusters appeared to be linked to parvovirus B19, influenza, CMV and Epstein-Barr virus, according to a later analysis. This cohort had only TCR beta chains sequenced, and the lack of alpha or paired-chain data limited which features could be detected. A further reported finding was that TCR beta sequences accurately predicted the HLA-A and HLA-B alleles for most subjects in the first cohort. At a false discovery rate of 0.05, a later analysis linked around 15,000 TCR beta sequences to specific HLA alleles. Most TCR sequences were seen in very few donors, while some public TCRs were found in many individuals. In a later analysis, HLA-associated TCR beta chains were found to be more clonally expanded and to have lower generation probabilities than equally common non-associated chains. According to the authors, the approach could potentially be generalized to other disease states and immunological phenotypes. A later analysis found that most CMV-associated TCR beta chains appeared HLA-restricted, with HLA associations seemingly driven largely by CMV exposure. A later analysis found that TCR association rates varied across HLA loci, with DRB1 alleles showing the most associated TCRs and HLA-C alleles the fewest. Because HLA typing was unavailable for some donors at each locus, only the typed subset was used in association tests. The presence/absence analyses assumed that sequencing depth was roughly uniform across donors, and that assumption may not be true. In a later genetic analysis, fewer N-insertions in productive TCRs were reported among donors in an Asian-associated ancestry cluster than the roughly 700-donor mean. Because the 87-base-pair reads could not distinguish some IMGT-functional V segments, including TRBV6-2 and TRBV6-3, those segments were excluded.

The cohort comprised some 730 healthy bone marrow donors. Cohort members were all nominally healthy when sampled, although unrecorded immune exposures were likely present. The donor was CMV seropositive and belonged to the group of about 290 seropositive cohort members. A peripheral blood sample was collected from each donor, and TCR beta sequencing was performed on peripheral blood mononuclear cells. The Qiagen DNeasy Blood Extraction Kit was used to extract genomic DNA from the blood cell samples. The source material was PBMCs. The source of this sequence is a man younger than 45 in good health and CMV-seropositive. This chain joins TRBV25-1 to TRBJ1-5, and 8 junctional nucleotides match TRBD1. The bases read TGTGCCAGCACGGACAGGGAAAAAAATCAGCCCCAGCATTTT. Its coded protein is CASTDREKNQPQHF.